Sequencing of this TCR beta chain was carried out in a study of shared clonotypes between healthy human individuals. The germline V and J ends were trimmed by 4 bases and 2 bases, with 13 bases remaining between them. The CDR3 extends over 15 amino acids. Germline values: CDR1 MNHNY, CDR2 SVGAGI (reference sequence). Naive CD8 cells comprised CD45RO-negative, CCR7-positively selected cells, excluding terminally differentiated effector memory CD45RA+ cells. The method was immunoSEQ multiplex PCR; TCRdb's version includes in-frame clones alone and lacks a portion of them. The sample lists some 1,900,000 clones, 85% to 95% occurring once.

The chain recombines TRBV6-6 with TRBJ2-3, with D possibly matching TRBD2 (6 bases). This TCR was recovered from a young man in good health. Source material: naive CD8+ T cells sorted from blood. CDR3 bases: TGTGCCAGCAGTTTCACTAGCTTTGTCACAGATACGCAGTATTTT. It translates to CASSFTSFVTDTQYF.